This T cell receptor beta chain emerged from a study of T cell repertoires in cytomegalovirus infection. Whole-study context: CMV infection plus the matching HLA type was flagged by public TCR beta signatures.

TCRdb re-derived calls from the reads in MiXCR, one entry per CDR3 protein. This sample has about 770,000 distinct CDR3 sequences; around 29% occur once, and the top ten carry over 10%. Remarks on this clonotype: The target antigen is unknown.

This TCR came from a human donor in good health (CMV status not recorded). Some clones in this sample may be carry-over from other donors' samples. Sequencing used cultured CD8+ T cells from PBMCs, obtained from culture after CMV antigen stimulation.

DNA of the CDR3: TGTGCCAGTAGCCCCGGGACAAGGGGTTACGAGCAGTACTTC. Its translation is CASSPGTRGYEQYF. J is TRBJ2-7 and V is TRBV19; the D gene is possibly TRBD1 (6 bases). The V and J ends lost 6 bases and 4 bases respectively, with 16 bases between them. In germline, CDR1 is LNHDA, CDR2 SQIVND (reference sequence). This CDR3 region has 14 residues.